Ten or more counts support the clone carrying this T cell receptor beta chain. The sample belongs to a study of neurological immune-mediated disorders. V lost 7 bases and J lost 9, with 13 bases in between. The CDR3 is 11 amino acids. Germline assignment: CDR1 MNHEY and CDR2 SMNVEV (reference sequence). TCRdb reanalysed the 5' RACE reads using MiXCR and keeps one entry per CDR3 protein. Among about 52,000 distinct CDR3 sequences, 3.8% were seen once, and the ten largest hold roughly 7.1%. The receptor was isolated from a man aged 55 to 70 with multiple sclerosis. This chain links TRBV27 with TRBJ2-7; D is ambiguous. Sequenced input: PBMCs. CDR3 amino acids: CASKGHLAQYF. CDR3 in DNA: TGTGCCAGCAAGGGTCATCTCGCGCAGTACTTC.